These 10 T cell receptor beta chains originate from one sample sequenced in a study of shared clonotypes between healthy human individuals. The data were produced by immunoSEQ multiplex PCR, yet TCRdb's version contains in-frame clones alone and is incomplete. Of 2 million to 2.5 million clones in the sample, 90% to 95% were seen once. Specimen: naive CD4+ T cells from PBMCs. Noted subset: CD45RA+ positively selected. The source of these receptors is a man between 18 and 29 years old in good health. Some clones in this sample may be carry-over from other donors' samples.

The chain uses TRBV5-4 and TRBJ2-5; weak D call: TRBD2 (6 bases). Between the trimmed V and J ends, which lost 2 bases and 2 bases, there was a span of 16 bases. This CDR3 region has 16 residues. Germline V gene lookup returns CDR1 SGHNT and CDR2 YYREEE (reference sequence). Here the CDR3 DNA reads TGTGCCAGCAGCTTAAATCTAGCGTCGTCACAAGAGACCCAGTACTTC. It codes for CASSLNLASSQETQYF.

The rearrangement joins TRBV20-1 to TRBJ1-2, with TRBD1 as a possible D gene (6 bases). The CDR3 contains 11 residues. V lost 6 bases to trimming and J lost 8 bases, with 13 bases between them. Germline V CDR1 and CDR2: DFQATT, SNEGSKA (reference sequence). CDR3 protein: CSAFGGQGYTF. The CDR3 coding sequence is TGCAGTGCCTTCGGGGGCCAGGGCTACACCTTC.

The V gene is TRBV28, the J gene TRBJ2-2; no clear D. Trimming cost V 7 bases and J 6 bases, with 12 bases left between them. The CDR3 totals 13 residues. Germline V gene data show CDR1 as MDHEN and CDR2 as SYDVKM. The CDR3 here is CASNGPIPGELFF. CDR3 bases: TGTGCCAGCAACGGACCTATCCCCGGGGAGCTGTTTTTT.

The chain links TRBV6-5 to TRBJ2-4; TRBD1 aligns across 8 bases. CDR3 length: 11 residues. J gave up 6 bases and V 8 bases, and 0 bases lay outside the gene matches. Germline lookup yields CDR1 MNHEY and CDR2 SVGAGI. CDR3 loop: CASGQGNIQYF. The CDR3 DNA is TGTGCCAGCGGACAGGGAAACATTCAGTACTTC.

This chain connects TRBV28 to TRBJ1-5; 7 nucleotides match TRBD1. This CDR3 contains 16 residues. From germline, CDR1 is MDHEN and CDR2 SYDVKM. V lost 4 bases, J lost 2 bases, and 8 bases stayed unmatched. The CDR3 sequence: CASSSPGGYGNQPQHF. CDR3 nucleotides: TGTGCCAGCAGTTCCCCAGGGGGGTATGGCAATCAGCCCCAGCATTTT.

A single count supports this clone. J is TRBJ2-1 and V is TRBV4-1; perhaps TRBD2 as D (6 bases). Germline lookup yields CDR1 MGHRA and CDR2 YSYEKL. CDR3 length: 16 amino acids. Trimming left V 3 bases short and J 0 bases short, with 12 bases between. The CDR3, as DNA: TGCGCCAGCAGCCAGGGGGACTCCCGCTCCTACAATGAGCAGTTCTTC. Translation gives CASSQGDSRSYNEQFF.

V and J are TRBV4-2 and TRBJ2-1; 14 bases agree with TRBD2. CDR3 size: 17 residues. CDR1 is LGHNA and CDR2 is YNFKEQ in the germline V gene. J was trimmed by 7 bases and V by 0 bases; bases with no gene match: 5. CDR3 bases: TGTGCCAGCAGCCAAGATGGGACTAGCGGGAGTTTGAATGAGCAGTTCTTC. Translating it yields CASSQDGTSGSLNEQFF.

The chain joins TRBV5-1 to TRBJ2-3; D is perhaps TRBD2 (6 bases). The germline V and J ends were trimmed by 0 bases and 0 bases, with 14 bases remaining between them. The CDR3 is 17 residues long. Germline CDR1 and CDR2: SGHRS and YFSETQ. The chain's CDR3 is CASSLAGGTLSTDTQYF. The DNA for the CDR3 is TGCGCCAGCAGCTTGGCTGGAGGGACTCTTAGCACAGATACGCAGTATTTT.

Here the CDR3 DNA reads TGTGCCAGCTCAAACGTGCTAGCGGGCGCCTCCTACAATGAGCAGTTCTTC. Its translation is CASSNVLAGASYNEQFF. V usage is TRBV18 and J usage is TRBJ2-1; 8 bases line up with TRBD2. Germline values: CDR1 KGHSH, CDR2 LQKENI. This CDR3 comprises 17 residues. With 5 bases clipped from V and 0 bases from J, the junction kept 9 bases outside the gene matches.

The chain links TRBV6-5 to TRBJ1-5; TRBD1 agrees at 9 bases. J lost 8 bases, V lost 6 bases, and 11 bases had no gene match. Germline V lookup: CDR1 MNHEY, CDR2 SVGAGI. There are 15 residues in the CDR3. The CDR3 sequence: CASSPRGQGGEPQHF. CDR3 nucleotides: TGTGCCAGCAGCCCCAGGGGACAGGGCGGAGAGCCCCAGCATTTT.